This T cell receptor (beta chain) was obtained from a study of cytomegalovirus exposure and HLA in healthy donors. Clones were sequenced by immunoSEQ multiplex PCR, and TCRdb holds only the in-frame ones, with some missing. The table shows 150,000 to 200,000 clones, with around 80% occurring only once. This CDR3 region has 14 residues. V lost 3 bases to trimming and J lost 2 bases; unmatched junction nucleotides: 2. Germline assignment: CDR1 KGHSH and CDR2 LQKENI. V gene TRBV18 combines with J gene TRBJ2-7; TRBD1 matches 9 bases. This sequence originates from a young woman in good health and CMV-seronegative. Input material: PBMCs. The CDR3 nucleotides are TGTGCCAGCTCACCGGACAGGGGAGCCTACGAGCAGTACTTC. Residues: CASSPDRGAYEQYF. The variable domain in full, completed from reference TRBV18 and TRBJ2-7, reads NAGVMQNPRHLVRRRGQEARLRCSPMKGHSHVYWYRQLPEEGLKFMVYLQKENIIDESGMPKERFSAEFPKEGPSILRIQQVVRGDSAAYFCASSPDRGAYEQYFGPGTRLTVT.